This record concerns one TCR beta chain sequence. The sample belongs to a study of CD8+ T cells in alopecia areata. Trimming stripped 6 bases from V and 2 bases from J, with 19 bases between. This CDR3 contains 16 residues. In germline, CDR1 is PRHDT, CDR2 FYEKMQ (reference sequence). It was cDNA, reverse transcribed from extracted RNA, that served as the sequencing template. Only in-frame clones appear in the TCRdb table, and some are missing; sequencing was by immunoSEQ multiplex PCR. This sample has about 110,000 clones, with roughly 64% found just once. The sample taken for sequencing was CD8+ T cells sorted from blood. J is TRBJ1-2 and V is TRBV13, with D hard to call. This clonotype originated in a human donor in good health. The CDR3 DNA follows: TGTGCCAGCAGACAAGTCCAAGGGCACGCGAACTATGGCTACACCTTC. Its protein is CASRQVQGHANYGYTF.